The next 29 T cell receptor beta chains were all read from a single sample in a study of control samples from healthy donors and cancer patients. The table came from immunoSEQ multiplex PCR; TCRdb's copy has only in-frame clones and leaves some out. This sample has 100,000 to 150,000 clones, with about nine tenths found just once. Sequencing was done on a sample of blood. The source is a man aged 40-55 years in good health.

The chain combines TRBV30 with TRBJ1-1; D is undetermined. The germline V gene has CDR1 GTSNPN and CDR2 SVGIG (reference sequence). CDR3 length: 13 amino acids. Trimming removed 0 bases at V and 8 bases at J, with 13 bases between. CDR3 in DNA: TGTGCCTGGAGTGTACTTGGCAGGCCAGAAGCTTTCTTT. It specifies CAWSVLGRPEAFF. The full variable domain, rest sourced from reference TRBV30 and TRBJ1-1, is SQTIHQWPATLVQPVGSPLSLECTVEGTSNPNLYWYRQAAGRGLQLLFYSVGIGQISSEVPQNLSASRPQDRQFILSSKKLLLSDSGFYLCAWSVLGRPEAFFGQGTRLTVV.

The chain couples TRBV9 to TRBJ2-7; the D gene could be TRBD1 or TRBD2 (6 bases each). The CDR3 length is 14 residues. Germline V gene data show CDR1 as SGDLS and CDR2 as YYNGEE. V gave up 0 bases and J gave up 3 bases, with 10 bases separating them. This chain's CDR3 is CASSVEQGLYEQYF. The DNA of the CDR3 is TGTGCCAGCAGCGTAGAACAGGGACTCTACGAGCAGTACTTC.

V usage is TRBV5-1 and J usage is TRBJ1-4, with D possibly being TRBD1 (5 bases). The germline CDR1 and CDR2 sequences are SGHRS and YFSETQ. This CDR3 is 15 amino acids long. With 1 base removed from V and 4 bases from J, the gap between germline ends came to 11 bases. DNA for the CDR3: TGCGCCAGCAGCTTGCCCGGGACTCGTAATGAAAAACTGTTTTTT. It is translated as CASSLPGTRNEKLFF.

This chain uses TRBV7-2 with TRBJ1-1; TRBD1 matches 8 bases. The length of the CDR3 is 15 residues. CDR1 and CDR2 (germline): SGHTA, FQGNSA. V lost 1 base to trimming and J lost 4 bases; unmatched junction nucleotides: 5. The CDR3 reads CASSLVQGGFTEAFF. In DNA form, the CDR3 reads TGTGCCAGCAGCTTAGTACAGGGGGGGTTCACTGAAGCTTTCTTT.

CDR3 DNA sequence: TGTGCCAGCAGTCCTAACCGACGGATCGTGAATGAGCAGTTCTTC. Protein sequence: CASSPNRRIVNEQFF. The V call is TRBV7-2, the J call TRBJ2-1; D is uncertain. The germline V gene has CDR1 SGHTA and CDR2 FQGNSA. This CDR3 region has 15 residues. The V end lost 6 bases, the J end lost 7 bases, and 19 bases lay between the germline ends.

J is TRBJ1-1 and V is TRBV6-5; 7 bases map to TRBD1. Germline values: CDR1 MNHEY, CDR2 SVGAGI. The length of the CDR3 is 16 residues. The junction had 10 bases not matched to a gene; V was cut back by 2 bases and J by 4 bases. CDR3 nucleotide sequence: TGTGCCAGCAGTTACGCGTCGGCAGGGGGAAGCACTGAAGCTTTCTTT. It translates to CASSYASAGGSTEAFF.

The chain employs TRBV6-5 and TRBJ1-6; no definite D call. Germline loops: CDR1 MNHEY, CDR2 SVGAGI. Deletions cut 6 bases from V and 0 bases from J, with 9 bases between. CDR3 length: 15 amino acids. CDR3 sequence (DNA): TGTGCCAGCAGGTTAACAGTCTCCTATAATTCACCCCTCCACTTT. Residues: CASRLTVSYNSPLHF.

The rearrangement links TRBV28 to TRBJ2-5; either TRBD1 or TRBD2 may supply D (6 bases each). V lost 5 bases and J lost 2, with 18 bases in between. The CDR3 consists of 16 residues. The germline V gene has CDR1 MDHEN and CDR2 SYDVKM. In DNA form, the CDR3 reads TGTGCCAGCAGTAGGGCTGGGGGGCTTGTGCAAGAGACCCAGTACTTC. Protein product: CASSRAGGLVQETQYF.

CDR3 amino acids: CTVQGSVAGELFF. The DNA of the CDR3 is TGCACCGTACAGGGTTCGGTGGCCGGGGAGCTGTTTTTT. The rearrangement uses TRBV29-1 and TRBJ2-2; a weak D match, TRBD1 (6 bases). Germline V lookup: CDR1 SQVTM, CDR2 ANQGSEA. The CDR3 sequence is 13 residues long.

The chain employs TRBV14 and TRBJ2-3, with D possibly matching TRBD2 (6 bases). Germline values: CDR1 SGHDN, CDR2 FVKESK. The V gene lost 0 bases and the J gene lost 7 bases, with 14 bases spanning the gap. The CDR3 totals 15 residues. The CDR3 reads CASSQDRLATNTQYF. The CDR3 bases are TGTGCCAGCAGCCAAGACAGGCTAGCGACGAATACGCAGTATTTT.

CDR3: CAWSSGTKTQYF. The CDR3 nucleotides read TGTGCCTGGAGCTCAGGCACGAAGACCCAGTACTTC. The rearrangement joins TRBV30 to TRBJ2-5; D gene ambiguous. The germline V and J ends were trimmed by 3 bases and 6 bases, with 11 bases remaining between them. Germline V gene data show CDR1 as GTSNPN and CDR2 as SVGIG (reference sequence). This CDR3 is 12 amino acids long. Variable domain in full (rest from reference TRBV30 and TRBJ2-5): SQTIHQWPATLVQPVGSPLSLECTVEGTSNPNLYWYRQAAGRGLQLLFYSVGIGQISSEVPQNLSASRPQDRQFILSSKKLLLSDSGFYLCAWSSGTKTQYFGPGTRLLVL.

The V gene is TRBV7-8, the J gene TRBJ2-1; D may be TRBD1 (5 bases). There are 15 residues in the CDR3. The V end lost 1 base, the J end lost 0 bases, and 7 bases lay between the germline ends. CDR1 SGHVS and CDR2 FQNEAQ come from the germline V gene. The CDR3 DNA is TGTGCCAGCAGCTTAGGACAGAACTCCTACAATGAGCAGTTCTTC. This encodes CASSLGQNSYNEQFF.

The chain links TRBV3-1 (or the pseudogene TRBV3-2) to TRBJ1-4, with a possible D match to TRBD1 (6 bases). Trimming removed 3 bases from V and 0 bases from J, with 11 bases in between. The CDR3 is made up of 16 amino acids. Germline V gene lookup returns CDR1 LGHDT and CDR2 YNNKEL (reference sequence). This CDR3 is CASSQDSLATNEKLFF. The CDR3 nucleotides are TGTGCCAGCAGCCAGGACAGCTTAGCAACTAATGAAAAACTGTTTTTT.

This chain joins TRBV7-7 and TRBJ2-3, with 9 bases that match TRBD2. With 1 base clipped from V and 4 bases from J, the junction kept 3 bases outside the gene matches. The CDR3 totals 15 residues. Germline V gene sequence: CDR1 SSHAT, CDR2 FNYEAQ (reference sequence). CDR3 in DNA: TGTGCCAGCAGCTTAGGCGGGGGGGGGCCAGATACGCAGTATTTT. It encodes CASSLGGGGPDTQYF. Full variable domain (remainder filled in from reference TRBV7-7 and TRBJ2-3): GAGVSQSPRYKVTKRGQDVTLRCDPISSHATLYWYQQALGQGPEFLTYFNYEAQPDKSGLPSDRFSAERPEGSISTLTIQRTEQRDSAMYRCASSLGGGGPDTQYFGPGTRLTVL.

This chain joins TRBV12-3 or TRBV12-4 and TRBJ1-2; 8 nucleotides align to TRBD1. The CDR3 totals 13 residues. The junction had 7 bases not matched to a gene; V was cut back by 6 bases and J by 7 bases. CDR3 DNA sequence: TGTGCCAGCAGCCGGACAGGGCGATCTGGCTACACCTTC. This encodes CASSRTGRSGYTF.

This rearrangement joins TRBV6-5 to TRBJ2-3; D remains unclear. This CDR3 has 16 amino acids. With 2 bases removed from V and 1 base from J, the gap between germline ends came to 13 bases. CDR1 is MNHEY, CDR2 SVGAGI, per germline. Written as DNA, the CDR3 is TGTGCCAGCAGTTACCACGACGCAGCTCGCACAGATACGCAGTATTTT. It yields the protein CASSYHDAARTDTQYF.

The chain couples TRBV28 to TRBJ1-5; D unclear. V lost 7 bases to trimming and J lost 0 bases, with 7 bases between them. There are 13 residues in the CDR3. Germline assignment: CDR1 MDHEN and CDR2 SYDVKM. The CDR3 sequence: CASTSTSNQPQHF. The CDR3 DNA is TGTGCCAGCACCTCCACTAGCAATCAGCCCCAGCATTTT.

V gene TRBV10-2 combines with J gene TRBJ1-3; D may be TRBD1 (6 bases). The CDR3 loop spans 14 amino acids. Germline CDR1 and CDR2: WSHSY and SAAADI. Trimming took 6 bases from V and 0 from J, leaving 9 bases between them. The CDR3 protein is CASRLDSSGNTIYF. The CDR3 DNA reads as TGCGCCAGCAGACTGGACAGCTCTGGAAACACCATATATTTT.

The genes are TRBV19 and TRBJ1-5; a possible D gene is TRBD1 (5 bases). The germline gives CDR1 LNHDA, CDR2 SQIVND (reference sequence). V was cut by 9 bases and J by 2 bases, with 14 bases left in between. The CDR3 spans 14 residues. The CDR3 region has the DNA TGTGCCAGCGGGCAGGGAGTTGGCAATCAGCCCCAGCATTTT. This sequence encodes CASGQGVGNQPQHF.

This chain connects TRBV29-1 to TRBJ2-1; 7 bases map to TRBD2. From germline, CDR1 is SQVTM and CDR2 ANQGSEA. The CDR3 sequence is 13 residues long. The CDR3 spells CTGTGTNYNEQFF. CDR3 in DNA: TGCACCGGGACCGGGACTAACTACAATGAGCAGTTCTTC.

The V call is TRBV18, the J call TRBJ1-3; D is undetermined. Germline-derived CDR1 and CDR2 are KGHSH and LQKENI. The germline V and J ends were trimmed by 1 base and 0 bases, with 13 bases remaining between them. This CDR3 has 17 amino acids. The CDR3 region is CASSPLTGSYSGNTIYF. CDR3 DNA: TGTGCCAGCTCACCACTCACGGGCTCGTACTCTGGAAACACCATATATTTT.

The J gene is TRBJ2-1, the V gene TRBV5-1; no definite D call. Germline V CDR1 and CDR2: SGHRS, YFSETQ. Trimming took off 0 bases at V and 4 bases at J, with 8 bases between the two ends. The CDR3 sequence is 14 residues long. The CDR3 region is CASSLEWAYNEQFF. CDR3 DNA: TGCGCCAGCAGCTTGGAGTGGGCGTACAATGAGCAGTTCTTC.

This clone was observed a single time. This sequence joins TRBV5-1 and TRBJ1-3; 8 nucleotides align to TRBD1. The CDR3 spans 18 residues. J was trimmed by 1 base and V by 0 bases; bases with no gene match: 9. From germline, CDR1 is SGHRS and CDR2 YFSETQ. CDR3 in DNA: TGCGCCAGCAGCTTGGGGGTCCCGGGACAGGCTTCTGGAAACACCATATATTTT. The encoded protein is CASSLGVPGQASGNTIYF.

J is TRBJ1-1 and V is TRBV30; no definite D call. The CDR3 has 13 amino acids. CDR1 GTSNPN and CDR2 SVGIG come from the germline V gene (reference sequence). V was pared by 4 bases and J by 6 bases, with 15 bases between. The CDR3 protein is CAWTDRGWAEAFF. The CDR3 DNA is TGTGCCTGGACCGACCGGGGTTGGGCTGAAGCTTTCTTT. The variable domain in full, with the rest retrieved from reference TRBV30 and TRBJ1-1, is SQTIHQWPATLVQPVGSPLSLECTVEGTSNPNLYWYRQAAGRGLQLLFYSVGIGQISSEVPQNLSASRPQDRQFILSSKKLLLSDSGFYLCAWTDRGWAEAFFGQGTRLTVV.

V usage is TRBV25-1 and J usage is TRBJ2-3; no clear D. Trimming shortened V by 4 bases and J by 4 bases, and 9 bases separated the two germline ends. The germline V gene has CDR1 MGHDK and CDR2 SYGVNS. The CDR3 has 13 residues. CDR3 bases: TGTGCCAGCAGTGGGGGTCTGTCAGATACGCAGTATTTT. Its translation: CASSGGLSDTQYF.

The chain joins TRBV30 to TRBJ2-2; 10 bases align to TRBD2. V was clipped by 0 bases and J by 4 bases; unmatched bases: 17. Germline CDR1 is GTSNPN and CDR2 is SVGIG (reference sequence). The CDR3 runs to 20 residues. The CDR3 nucleotides read TGTGCCTGGAGTGTAAATCATATCCAGCGGGGGGGCCTGAGCACCGGGGAGCTGTTTTTT. Translated: CAWSVNHIQRGGLSTGELFF.

This chain uses TRBV5-1 with TRBJ2-1, with D perhaps being TRBD1 or TRBD2 (5 bases each). This CDR3 comprises 15 residues. Germline V gene sequence: CDR1 SGHRS, CDR2 YFSETQ. Trimming cost V 2 bases and J 2 bases, with 11 bases left between them. Written as DNA, the CDR3 is TGCGCCAGCAGCTTACAGGTGGGGGCCTACAATGAGCAGTTCTTC. This translates into CASSLQVGAYNEQFF.

This chain joins TRBV5-5 and TRBJ1-4, with D uncertain. V lost 4 bases and J lost 0, with 13 bases in between. The germline gives CDR1 SGHKS, CDR2 YYEKEE (reference sequence). The CDR3 has 16 amino acids. The CDR3 spells CASSPEPGPTNEKLFF. For the CDR3, the DNA is TGTGCCAGCAGCCCTGAACCCGGACCAACTAATGAAAAACTGTTTTTT.

The chain joins TRBV3-1 (or the pseudogene TRBV3-2) to TRBJ2-7; TRBD2 aligns across 14 bases. The V and J ends lost 0 bases and 0 bases, in that order; junction bases with no gene match: 16. The germline V gene encodes CDR1 LGHDT and CDR2 YNNKEL (reference sequence). The CDR3 length is 22 residues. The CDR3 bases are TGTGCCAGCAGCCAAGAAAAAATCGGGAGGACTAGCGGGGGGACCGACTCCTACGAGCAGTACTTC. Translation: CASSQEKIGRTSGGTDSYEQYF.